This T cell receptor beta chain was retrieved from a study of cytomegalovirus exposure and HLA in healthy donors. Study-level background: The roughly 110 validation repertoires matched the approximately 670 first-cohort repertoires in platform, a later analysis reported. The study's findings and limits: A few of the chains that were CMV-associated were confirmed in vitro to be specific for CMV antigens.

As concerns this clone: The antigen is undetermined.

Only in-frame clones appear in the TCRdb table, and some are missing; sequencing was by immunoSEQ multiplex PCR. The sample holds tens of thousands of clones, about 96% seen once. Germline CDR1 SNHLY, CDR2 FYNNEI. This CDR3 comprises 14 residues. With V trimmed by 3 bases and J by 8 bases, 7 bases remained unmatched. The sequenced material came from PBMCs. The origin of this receptor is a young woman in good health and CMV-seronegative. The chain joins TRBV2 to TRBJ1-2; 9 bases are shared with TRBD1. In DNA form, the CDR3 reads TGTGCCAGCAGTGACAGGACAGGGGCTGGAGGCTACACCTTC. This codes for CASSDRTGAGGYTF.